The clone carrying this T cell receptor (beta chain) has more than one count but fewer than ten. Its antigen is still unknown. This sample was included in a study of T cells in Graves' hyperthyroidism and ophthalmopathy. Study-level background: Peripheral blood sampling occurred at initial diagnosis, before any treatment.

V shed 3 bases, J shed 6 bases, and the junction held 6 bases outside the gene matches. Germline V gene data show CDR1 as LNHDA and CDR2 as SQIVND (reference sequence). The CDR3 spans 14 residues. Each diagnosis drew on symptoms, thyroxine, TRAb, thyroid ultrasound and orbital computed tomography findings. TCR beta CDR3 region amplification was performed from RNA transcripts. HTBI primers were used for first-round RT-PCR of the TCR CDR3. TCRdb processed the multiplex PCR reads anew with MiXCR; each CDR3 protein has one entry. The data hold about 420,000 distinct CDR3 sequences, with around a sixth observed a single time. The study, taken as a whole, reports: Blood also carried most thyroid clonotypes expanded above 0.001.

This TCR came from a woman between 18 and 29 years old with Graves' hyperthyroidism. This chain connects TRBV19 to TRBJ1-1, with 8 bases aligning to TRBD1. Sequences were obtained from blood. CDR3 sequence reads: CASSIRQGASEAFF. The CDR3 region has the DNA TGTGCCAGTAGTATTCGTCAGGGGGCCTCTGAAGCTTTCTTT.